The 8 T cell receptor beta chains presented below share a single source sample, sequenced in a study of blood T cells in healthy people across ages. PCR was performed a second time for about 7 to 11 cycles using a sample-barcoded 5' primer and a J-beta primer mix. TCRdb re-called the 5' RACE reads through MiXCR, storing one row per CDR3 protein. The sample holds around 600,000 distinct CDR3 sequences, around half seen once. The sample comprised blood. The receptors shown here come from an elderly man in good health.

The chain carries TRBV6-5 and TRBJ2-4; 7 nucleotides match TRBD2. The J call may be wrong; the DNA end is better matched by TRBJ2-7. Germline lookup yields CDR1 MNHEY and CDR2 SVGAGI. The CDR3 length is 15 residues. CDR3 DNA sequence: TGTGCCAGCACTCCGGAGGGCGGGAGCCCCTCCGAGCAGTACTTC. Amino acid sequence: CASTPEGGSPSEQYF.

The chain links TRBV5-1 to TRBJ1-2, with TRBD1 matching over 7 bases. Trimming took 1 base from V and 4 from J; bases not matched to a gene: 10. This CDR3 contains 16 residues. Germline values: CDR1 SGHRS, CDR2 YFSETQ. CDR3 residues: CASSLPGRGSGYGYTF. Here the CDR3 DNA reads TGCGCCAGCAGCTTGCCGGGCAGGGGGTCCGGCTATGGCTACACCTTC.

The V and J genes are TRBV7-2 and TRBJ1-1; D is uncertain. CDR3 size: 12 residues. V lost 4 bases and J 3 bases, leaving 6 bases between the germline ends. Germline CDR1 and CDR2: SGHTA and FQGNSA. DNA for the CDR3: TGTGCCAGCAGCTCGCCATACACTGAAGCTTTCTTT. It codes for CASSSPYTEAFF.

This chain connects TRBV7-2 to TRBJ2-7; 9 nucleotides align to TRBD1. After removal of 4 bases from V and 1 base from J, the junction contained 5 bases not matched to a gene. The CDR3 loop spans 15 amino acids. Germline assignment: CDR1 SGHTA and CDR2 FQGNSA. CDR3 coding DNA: TGTGCCAGCAGCTCCACCGGGACAGGGTCCTACGAGCAGTACTTC. Translation gives CASSSTGTGSYEQYF.

A note on this clonotype: A read error may produce the germline difference seen at one junction end. The chain couples TRBV10-3 to TRBJ2-7; D not resolved. In germline, CDR1 is ENHRY, CDR2 SYGVKD. The CDR3 runs 12 residues. In DNA form, the CDR3 reads TGTGCCACCAGTCGAGACGTCTACGAGCAGTACTTC. This codes for CATSRDVYEQYF.

The genes are TRBV12-3 or TRBV12-4 and TRBJ2-5; TRBD2 aligns across 10 bases. V shed 3 bases and J 3 bases; nucleotides not matched to a gene: 7. This CDR3 spans 16 amino acids. The CDR3 DNA reads as TGTGCCAGCAGTTTCGGGGTAGCGGGGGGAAAAGAGACCCAGTACTTC. Residues: CASSFGVAGGKETQYF.

V is TRBV5-4 and J is TRBJ2-3; perhaps TRBD2 as D (6 bases). Germline CDR1 SGHNT, CDR2 YYREEE (reference sequence). This CDR3 is 14 amino acids long. Trimming stripped 4 bases from V and 2 bases from J, with 11 bases between. CDR3 residues: CASSLLAYTDTQYF. The CDR3 nucleotides are TGTGCCAGCAGCCTACTAGCCTACACAGATACGCAGTATTTT.

This chain links TRBV2 with TRBJ2-1; TRBD1 might be the D (5 bases). Germline values: CDR1 SNHLY, CDR2 FYNNEI. CDR3 size: 17 residues. V was trimmed by 2 bases and J by 3 bases, leaving 17 bases between them. In DNA, the CDR3 is TGTGCCAGCAGTGAAAAAATGAGACAGAGCCTCTACAATGAGCAGTTCTTC. Translated, it gives CASSEKMRQSLYNEQFF.